These 25 T cell receptor beta chains were sequenced from one sample in a study of blood T cells in healthy people across ages. With a J-beta primer mix and a sample-barcoded 5' primer, a second PCR ran 7 to 11 cycles. MiXCR, run by TCRdb on the 5' RACE reads, gives a single entry per CDR3 protein. This sample carries 800,000 or so distinct CDR3 sequences, approximately 25% of them seen once, and the ten largest clones take around 3.6%. This sample was shared with a second study, whose subject was T cells of mothers and their children.

The sequencing sample was made of blood. Receptors originate from a boy younger than 18 in good health.

The sample holds a few counts of this clonotype. The chain uses TRBV9 and TRBJ2-5, with D possibly TRBD1 on 5 matching bases. V lost 3 bases to trimming and J lost 4 bases, with 13 bases between them. The CDR3 runs to 14 residues. The germline V gene encodes CDR1 SGDLS and CDR2 YYNGEE. The CDR3 bases are TGTGCCAGCAGCGCACGACAGACTTTAGAGACCCAGTACTTC. Its translation is CASSARQTLETQYF.

The chain employs TRBV29-1 and TRBJ2-7, with 8 bases that match TRBD2. The germline CDR1 and CDR2 sequences are SQVTM and ANQGSEA. Unmatched junction bases numbered 6, after V lost 4 bases and J lost 1 base. The CDR3 loop spans 14 amino acids. The CDR3 coding sequence is TGCAGCGTTGGGAGCGGGGGCCATTCCTACGAGCAGTACTTC. This translates into CSVGSGGHSYEQYF.

This clonotype was detected a few times. V usage is TRBV20-1 and J usage is TRBJ2-4; 7 nucleotides agree with TRBD2. V lost 4 bases, J lost 4 bases, and 4 bases stayed unmatched. The CDR3 has 13 residues. Germline CDR1 and CDR2: DFQATT and SNEGSKA (reference sequence). For the CDR3, the DNA is TGCAGTGCTAAGGGACTACTAAAAAACATTCAGTACTTC. It specifies CSAKGLLKNIQYF.

In this sample, this clonotype turned up a few times. The chain couples TRBV5-5 to TRBJ1-6; D might be TRBD1 (5 bases). Trimming shortened V by 2 bases and J by 8 bases, and 11 bases separated the two germline ends. CDR1 and CDR2 (germline): SGHKS, YYEKEE (reference sequence). This CDR3 is 14 amino acids long. CDR3: CASSFRVPDSPLHF. The CDR3 DNA sequence: TGTGCCAGCAGCTTCAGGGTGCCGGATTCACCCCTCCACTTT.

This clonotype was observed many times. The rearrangement links TRBV24-1 to TRBJ2-5; 9 bases fit TRBD2. This CDR3 has 16 amino acids. Germline trimming cut 5 bases from V and 2 bases from J; bases unmatched to any gene: 8. The germline V gene has CDR1 KGHDR and CDR2 SFDVKD. The CDR3 DNA sequence: TGTGCCACCAGTGCGATAGCGGGAGAGGGGCAAGAGACCCAGTACTTC. Encoded protein: CATSAIAGEGQETQYF.

A few counts support this clonotype. The CDR3 DNA follows: TGCAGTGCTTATGACCGGGACGGTAACTCCTACGAGCAGTACTTC. Translated: CSAYDRDGNSYEQYF. The J gene is TRBJ2-7, the V gene TRBV20-1; perhaps D is TRBD1 or TRBD2 (5 bases each). V lost 5 bases and J 0 bases, leaving 17 bases between the germline ends. Germline values: CDR1 DFQATT, CDR2 SNEGSKA (reference sequence). The CDR3 spans 15 residues.

V usage is TRBV7-3 and J usage is TRBJ2-2; D remains unclear. Per germline, CDR1 SGHTA and CDR2 FQGTGA. The CDR3 sequence is 13 residues long. V lost 4 bases, J lost 6 bases, and 9 bases lay in between. The CDR3 DNA is TGTGCCAGCAGCTCTCGGGCGGCCGGGGAGCTGTTTTTT. Residues: CASSSRAAGELFF.

This clonotype has just a few counts. V gene TRBV5-1 combines with J gene TRBJ2-7, with D perhaps given as TRBD1 or TRBD2 (5 bases each). V lost 0 bases and J 5 bases, leaving 9 bases between the germline ends. The CDR3 extends over 13 amino acids. Germline V CDR1 and CDR2: SGHRS, YFSETQ. Here the CDR3 reads CASSLDRRNEQYF. The CDR3 coding sequence is TGCGCCAGCAGCTTGGACAGGAGGAACGAGCAGTACTTC.

Worth noting for this clonotype: A much larger clone lies a single base off, so this may be a read error. Written as DNA, the CDR3 is TGTGCCAGCAGCCGCCAGGGAGGTACCATGAGCACTGAAGCTTTCTTT. Its translation is CASSRQGGTMSTEAFF. The chain links TRBV5-5 to TRBJ1-1; tentative D call: TRBD1 (5 bases). Germline V gives CDR1 SGHKS, CDR2 YYEKEE (reference sequence). This CDR3 has 16 amino acids. V lost 4 bases and J lost 4, with 20 bases in between.

As to this clonotype: Mismatch with germline at one junction end may stem from a read error. The chain carries TRBV3-1 and TRBJ2-7; D possibly corresponds to TRBD1 (6 bases). Germline values: CDR1 LGHDT, CDR2 YNNKEL (reference sequence). This CDR3 is 16 amino acids long. The CDR3 nucleotides are TGCGCCAGCAGCCCATCAGTTGGACAGTCTTCCTACGAGCAGTACTTC. Amino acids: CASSPSVGQSSYEQYF.

This clonotype was detected only a few times. The rearrangement uses TRBV3-1 and TRBJ1-1, with D possibly matching TRBD1 (5 bases). The V gene's germline CDR1 is LGHDT and CDR2 YNNKEL (reference sequence). This CDR3 spans 15 amino acids. V lost 3 bases, J lost 1 base, and 12 bases lay in between. CDR3 DNA sequence: TGTGCCAGCAGCCAGGCGGGGGGAGGGAACACTGAAGCTTTCTTT. It specifies CASSQAGGGNTEAFF.

V usage is TRBV28 and J usage is TRBJ2-1, with D tentatively TRBD1 or TRBD2 (5 bases each). The CDR3 consists of 15 residues. V was trimmed by 2 bases and J by 5 bases, leaving 13 bases between them. The V gene's germline CDR1 is MDHEN and CDR2 SYDVKM. CDR3 residues: CASSLQPGTHNEQFF. The CDR3 nucleotides are TGTGCCAGCAGTTTACAGCCAGGGACCCACAATGAGCAGTTCTTC.

This clonotype has a handful of counts. Germline is not matched at one junction end, which may reflect a read error. The rearrangement joins TRBV5-6 to TRBJ2-2; D is unclear. This CDR3 comprises 16 residues. Germline CDR1 is SGHDT and CDR2 is YYEEEE. The CDR3 sequence is CASSLSHGPKTGELFF. In DNA form, the CDR3 reads TGTGCCAGCAGCTTGTCTCATGGGCCGAAGACCGGGGAGCTGTTTTTT.

V and J are TRBV20-1 and TRBJ2-2; D might be TRBD2 (6 bases). This CDR3 has 15 residues. The ends were cut back, 4 bases at V and 5 bases at J, with 17 bases in the middle. The germline gives CDR1 DFQATT, CDR2 SNEGSKA (reference sequence). CDR3 residues: CSANEGGVMTGELFF. The CDR3 bases are TGCAGTGCTAATGAGGGCGGGGTTATGACCGGGGAGCTGTTTTTT.

The genes are TRBV15 and TRBJ1-3; D gene uncertain. Germline V lookup: CDR1 LNHNV, CDR2 YYDKDF (reference sequence). There are 14 residues in the CDR3. Trimming took 5 bases from V and 0 from J, leaving 8 bases between them. In DNA, the CDR3 is TGTGCCACCAGCTCAGTGAACTCTGGAAACACCATATATTTT. Amino acid sequence: CATSSVNSGNTIYF.

J is TRBJ1-2 and V is TRBV12-3 or TRBV12-4; D is uncertain. V was pared by 4 bases and J by 4 bases, with 13 bases between. The CDR3 runs to 14 residues. Written as DNA, the CDR3 is TGTGCCAGCAGTTCACGTCCGGCCTCCTATGGCTACACCTTC. Translation: CASSSRPASYGYTF.

The V call is TRBV29-1, the J call TRBJ2-3; no clear D gene. The CDR3 runs to 11 residues. Germline V lookup: CDR1 SQVTM, CDR2 ANQGSEA. Trimming removed 4 bases from V and 12 bases from J, with 14 bases in between. CDR3 sequence: CSVVVTSCQYF. In DNA, the CDR3 is TGCAGCGTTGTTGTGACATCATGTCAGTATTTT.

This clonotype appeared a few times. The genes are TRBV12-3 or TRBV12-4 and TRBJ1-5; D unclear. There are 14 residues in the CDR3. Deletions cut 5 bases from V and 5 bases from J, with 13 bases between. The CDR3 sequence: CASSPGGGHQPQHF. In DNA form, the CDR3 reads TGTGCCAGCAGTCCCGGCGGAGGGCATCAGCCCCAGCATTTT.

This clonotype occurred a few times. V usage is TRBV27 and J usage is TRBJ2-5; TRBD2 matches at 7 bases. V lost 6 bases and J lost 2; bases outside the gene matches: 3. This CDR3 comprises 13 residues. The V gene's germline CDR1 is MNHEY and CDR2 SMNVEV (reference sequence). This CDR3 reads CASRTSLQETQYF. The CDR3 DNA is TGTGCCAGCAGGACTAGCCTTCAAGAGACCCAGTACTTC.

This clonotype was seen a few times. The chain couples TRBV6-5 to TRBJ1-2, with 7 bases that match TRBD1. The CDR3 totals 13 residues. V dropped 5 bases and J dropped 3; count of bases not matched to a gene: 3. The germline CDR1 and CDR2 sequences are MNHEY and SVGAGI. This CDR3 reads CASSGDRDYGYTF. The CDR3 DNA reads as TGTGCCAGCAGTGGGGACAGAGACTATGGCTACACCTTC.

This chain connects TRBV12-3 or TRBV12-4 to TRBJ2-1; 7 bases align to TRBD2. The CDR3 is 14 residues long. V gave up 1 base and J gave up 7 bases; unmatched junction bases: 4. The CDR3 DNA sequence: TGTGCCAGCAGTTTAGAGGGAGGGCAGAATGAGCAGTTCTTC. Translating gives CASSLEGGQNEQFF.

This clonotype was observed once. The V and J genes are TRBV18 and TRBJ1-4; 9 nucleotides line up with TRBD1. The CDR3 consists of 12 residues. J lost 6 bases, V lost 8 bases, and 1 base had no gene match. Germline CDR1 and CDR2: KGHSH and LQKENI. The CDR3 here is CASRQGDEKLFF. DNA of the CDR3: TGTGCCAGCCGACAGGGGGATGAAAAACTGTTTTTT.

The chain carries TRBV5-5 and TRBJ2-1; D unclear. Trimming pared 2 bases from V and 0 bases from J, leaving 9 bases between. In germline, CDR1 is SGHKS, CDR2 YYEKEE (reference sequence). The CDR3 loop spans 15 amino acids. The CDR3 region is CASSFLGDSYNEQFF. The DNA of the CDR3 is TGTGCCAGCAGCTTCTTAGGAGACTCCTACAATGAGCAGTTCTTC.

This clonotype has a handful of counts. One junction end does not reproduce the germline sequence, and a read error may be involved. The chain joins TRBV27 to TRBJ2-1, with D perhaps TRBD2 (6 bases). The germline V gene has CDR1 MNHEY and CDR2 SMNVEV (reference sequence). CDR3 length: 14 residues. The CDR3, as DNA: TGTGCCAGTAGTTTATGGGCTAGCGACAATGAGCAGTTCTTC. This sequence encodes CASSLWASDNEQFF.

This clonotype occurred a few times. The chain employs TRBV27 and TRBJ2-5; TRBD1 aligns across 8 bases. Near its end, the DNA agrees better with TRBJ2-7, so the J call may be wrong. Germline V CDR1 and CDR2: MNHEY, SMNVEV (reference sequence). The CDR3 contains 15 residues. The CDR3 reads CASSAADRGDYEQYF. In DNA form, the CDR3 reads TGTGCCAGCAGCGCGGCCGACAGGGGCGATTACGAGCAGTACTTC.